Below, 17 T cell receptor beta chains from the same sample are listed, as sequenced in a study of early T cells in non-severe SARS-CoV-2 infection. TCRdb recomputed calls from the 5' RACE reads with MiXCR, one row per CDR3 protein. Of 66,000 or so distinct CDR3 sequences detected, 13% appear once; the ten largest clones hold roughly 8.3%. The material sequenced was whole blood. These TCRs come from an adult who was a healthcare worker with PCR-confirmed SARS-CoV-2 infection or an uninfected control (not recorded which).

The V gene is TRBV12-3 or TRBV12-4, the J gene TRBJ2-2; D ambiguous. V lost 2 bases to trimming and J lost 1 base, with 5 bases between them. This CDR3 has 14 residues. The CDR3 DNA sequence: TGTGCCAGCAGTTTAATGCGGAACACCGGGGAGCTGTTTTTT. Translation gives CASSLMRNTGELFF.

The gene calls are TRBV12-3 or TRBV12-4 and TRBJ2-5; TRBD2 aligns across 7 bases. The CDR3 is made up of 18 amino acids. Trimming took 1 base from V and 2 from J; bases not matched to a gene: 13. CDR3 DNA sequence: TGTGCCAGCAGTTTAGGCTCAGGAATACTAGCGCTGCAAGAGACCCAGTACTTC. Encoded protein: CASSLGSGILALQETQYF.

In nucleotides, the CDR3 is TGCAGCGGGGGACAGGGCTCTGAGGGCTACACCTTC. This translates into CSGGQGSEGYTF. The V call is TRBV29-1, the J call TRBJ1-2; 9 bases fit TRBD1. The CDR3 consists of 12 residues. V lost 7 bases to trimming and J lost 8 bases; unmatched junction nucleotides: 8. The germline gives CDR1 SQVTM, CDR2 ANQGSEA.

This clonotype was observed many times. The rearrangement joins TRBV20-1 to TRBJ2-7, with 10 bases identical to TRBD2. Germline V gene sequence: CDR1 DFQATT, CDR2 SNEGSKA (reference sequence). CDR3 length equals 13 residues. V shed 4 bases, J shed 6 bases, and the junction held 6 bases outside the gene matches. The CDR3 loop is CSAISGRAFEQYF. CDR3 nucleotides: TGCAGTGCTATCAGCGGGAGGGCCTTCGAGCAGTACTTC.

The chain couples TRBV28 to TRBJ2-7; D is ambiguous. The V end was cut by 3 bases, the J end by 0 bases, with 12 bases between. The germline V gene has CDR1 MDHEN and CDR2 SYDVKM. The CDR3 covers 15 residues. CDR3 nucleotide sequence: TGTGCCAGCAGTTTCCCCGCCGGGTTCTCCTACGAGCAGTACTTC. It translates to CASSFPAGFSYEQYF.

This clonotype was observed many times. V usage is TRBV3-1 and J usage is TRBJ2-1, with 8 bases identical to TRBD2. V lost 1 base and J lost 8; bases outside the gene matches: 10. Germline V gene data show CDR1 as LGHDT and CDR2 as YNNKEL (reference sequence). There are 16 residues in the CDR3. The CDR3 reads CASSQGLPSGSYEQFF. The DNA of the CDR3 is TGTGCCAGCAGCCAAGGTCTCCCCAGCGGGAGCTATGAGCAGTTCTTC.

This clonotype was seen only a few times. The CDR3 spells CSAWGQYNEQFF. CDR3 nucleotides: TGCAGTGCATGGGGACAGTACAATGAGCAGTTCTTC. The chain is built from TRBV20-1 and TRBJ2-1; 7 nucleotides align to TRBD1. The CDR3 loop spans 12 amino acids. CDR1 is DFQATT, CDR2 SNEGSKA, per germline (reference sequence). J gave up 4 bases and V 6 bases, and 3 bases lay outside the gene matches.

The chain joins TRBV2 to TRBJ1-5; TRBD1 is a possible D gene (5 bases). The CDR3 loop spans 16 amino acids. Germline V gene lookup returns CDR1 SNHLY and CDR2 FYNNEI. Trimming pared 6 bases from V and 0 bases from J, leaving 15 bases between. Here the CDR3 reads CASRAPPGLSNQPQHF. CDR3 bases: TGTGCCAGCAGAGCCCCACCGGGACTTAGCAATCAGCCCCAGCATTTT. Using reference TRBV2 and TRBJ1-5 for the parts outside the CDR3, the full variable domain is EPEVTQTPSHQVTQMGQEVILRCVPISNHLYFYWYRQILGQKVEFLVSFYNNEISEKSEIFDDQFSVERPDGSNFTLKIRSTKLEDSAMYFCASRAPPGLSNQPQHFGDGTRLSIL.

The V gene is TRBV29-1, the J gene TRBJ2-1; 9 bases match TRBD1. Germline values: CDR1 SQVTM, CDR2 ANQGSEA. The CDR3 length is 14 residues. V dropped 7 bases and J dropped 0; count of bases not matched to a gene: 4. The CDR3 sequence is CSGGTGISYNEQFF. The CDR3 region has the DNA TGCAGCGGCGGGACAGGGATCTCCTACAATGAGCAGTTCTTC.

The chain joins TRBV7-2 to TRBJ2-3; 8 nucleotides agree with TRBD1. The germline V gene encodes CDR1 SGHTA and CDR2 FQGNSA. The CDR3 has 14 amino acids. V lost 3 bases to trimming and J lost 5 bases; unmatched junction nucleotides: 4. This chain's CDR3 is CASSFDRGRDTQYF. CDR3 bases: TGTGCCAGCAGCTTCGACAGGGGCCGAGATACGCAGTATTTT.

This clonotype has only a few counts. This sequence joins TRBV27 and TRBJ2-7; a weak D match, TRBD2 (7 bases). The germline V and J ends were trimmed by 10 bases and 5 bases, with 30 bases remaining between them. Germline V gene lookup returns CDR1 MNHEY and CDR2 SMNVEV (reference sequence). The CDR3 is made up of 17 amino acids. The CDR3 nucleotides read TGTGCCAACTATTTAGGGGGGGGGCAACCTCCCACCCACGAGCAGTACTTC. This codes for CANYLGGGQPPTHEQYF.

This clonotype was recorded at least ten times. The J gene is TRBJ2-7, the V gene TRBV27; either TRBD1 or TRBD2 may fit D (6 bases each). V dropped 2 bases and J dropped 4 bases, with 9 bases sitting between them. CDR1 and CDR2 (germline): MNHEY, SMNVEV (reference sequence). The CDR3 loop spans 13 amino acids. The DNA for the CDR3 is TGTGCCAGCAGTTTAAGGGGGAGGTACGAGCAGTACTTC. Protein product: CASSLRGRYEQYF.

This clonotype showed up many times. The CDR3 nucleotides read TGTGCCACCAGCAGAGAGCGTGGCGGGATCCTCTCCACCTACAATGAGCAGTTCTTC. It yields the protein CATSRERGGILSTYNEQFF. The chain links TRBV15 to TRBJ2-1; TRBD2 might be the D (6 bases). V was trimmed by 0 bases and J by 2 bases, leaving 20 bases between them. The CDR3 loop spans 19 amino acids. From germline, CDR1 is LNHNV and CDR2 YYDKDF (reference sequence).

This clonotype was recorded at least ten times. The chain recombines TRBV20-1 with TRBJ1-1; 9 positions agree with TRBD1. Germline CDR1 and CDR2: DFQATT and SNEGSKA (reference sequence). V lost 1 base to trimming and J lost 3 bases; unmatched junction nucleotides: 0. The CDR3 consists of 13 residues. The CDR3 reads CSARGTGDTEAFF. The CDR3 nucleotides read TGCAGTGCTAGAGGGACAGGGGACACTGAAGCTTTCTTT.

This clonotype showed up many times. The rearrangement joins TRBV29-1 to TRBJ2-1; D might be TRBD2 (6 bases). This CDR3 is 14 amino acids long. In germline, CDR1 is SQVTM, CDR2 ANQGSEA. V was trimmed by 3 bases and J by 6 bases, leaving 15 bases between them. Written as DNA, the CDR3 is TGCAGCGTTGAGAGTGAGCGGGTAATCAATGAGCAGTTCTTC. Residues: CSVESERVINEQFF.

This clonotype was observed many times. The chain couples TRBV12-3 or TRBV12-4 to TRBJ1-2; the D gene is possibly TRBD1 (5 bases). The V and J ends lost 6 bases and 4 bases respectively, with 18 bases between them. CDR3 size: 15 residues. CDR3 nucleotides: TGTGCCAGCAGAGTTACAGGTCAAGGAGGCTATGGCTACACCTTC. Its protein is CASRVTGQGGYGYTF.

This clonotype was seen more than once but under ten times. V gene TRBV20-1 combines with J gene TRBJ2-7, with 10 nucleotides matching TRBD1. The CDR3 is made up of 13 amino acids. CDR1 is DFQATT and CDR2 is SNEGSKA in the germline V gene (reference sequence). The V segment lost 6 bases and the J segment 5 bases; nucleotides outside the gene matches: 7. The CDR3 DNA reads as TGCAGTGCCGGCGGACAGGGGGTACACGAGCAGTACTTC. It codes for CSAGGQGVHEQYF.